This T cell receptor (beta chain) was captured by sequencing in a study of molecular identifiers for immune sequencing clone quantification. Findings and caveats of the study: In CMV-specific effectors, clones above 20 copies held over 99% of molecules; naive, under 1%.

Previously described methods with listed TCR primers produced the bulk TCR libraries. TCRdb ran MiXCR on the PCR reads and lists one entry per CDR3 protein. The sample consists of about 640,000 distinct CDR3 sequences, about 20% of them appearing once. At least ten counts were recorded for this clonotype. Its specificity is unknown. Construction of naive CD8 libraries employed about 17,000 to 1,100,000 sorted cells together with 10%, 30% or 50% RNA. As CD8+CD4-CCR7+CD45RA+ cells, naive CD8 T cells were sorted. Germline loops: CDR1 GTSNPN, CDR2 SVGIG (reference sequence). J lost 7 bases, V lost 4 bases, and 5 bases had no gene match. The CDR3 is made up of 13 amino acids.

Sequencing was done on a sample of naive CD8+ T cells from blood, with Jurkat cell RNA spiked in. Subset indicated: FACS-sorted CD8+CD4-CCR7+CD45RA+ naive T cells. This chain links TRBV30 with TRBJ1-1, with 11 bases aligning to TRBD1. This TCR derives from a human donor in good health. Some libraries in this study had Jurkat cell RNA spiked in. CDR3 nucleotide sequence: TGTGCCTGGATGCTGGACAGGGGGCTTGAAGCTTTCTTT. Translated, it gives CAWMLDRGLEAFF.